A selection of T cell receptor beta chains follows, all from one sample in a study of blood T cell repertoires in COVID-19. Sequenced by immunoSEQ multiplex PCR; TCRdb stores in-frame clones only, minus some. The table has some 100,000 clones, around 90% seen once. The sequenced sample consisted of peripheral blood. All receptors come from a woman over 75 with active COVID-19. Both conserved end residues are part of each CDR3. The order of the fields is clone size, D gene, CDR3 length, J gene, V gene, CDR3 protein, CDR3 DNA. The D gene is left open where the match is weak. Some rows have no size entry. The others give once, few or many, or a class for an expanded clone.

clone size: -; D gene: TRBD1; CDR3 length: 14; J gene: TRBJ1-2; V gene: TRBV28; CDR3 protein: CASSLHHRGEGYTF; CDR3 DNA: TGTGCCAGCAGTTTACACCACAGGGGGGAGGGCTACACCTTC
clone size: -; D gene: TRBD2; CDR3 length: 14; J gene: TRBJ2-7; V gene: TRBV5-1; CDR3 protein: CASSPGGGSYEQYF; CDR3 DNA: TGCGCCAGCAGCCCGGGCGGGGGCTCCTACGAGCAGTACTTC
clone size: -; D gene: -; CDR3 length: 14; J gene: TRBJ2-5; V gene: TRBV7-9; CDR3 protein: CASSITGLGETQYF; CDR3 DNA: TGTGCCAGCAGTATAACAGGGTTGGGAGAGACCCAGTACTTC
clone size: -; D gene: TRBD1; CDR3 length: 16; J gene: TRBJ2-6; V gene: TRBV10-3; CDR3 protein: CAISQGVVAGANVLTF; CDR3 DNA: TGTGCCATCAGCCAGGGGGTAGTGGCTGGGGCCAACGTCCTGACTTTC
clone size: -; D gene: -; CDR3 length: 13; J gene: TRBJ2-2; V gene: TRBV7-2; CDR3 protein: CASSPGVTRELFF; CDR3 DNA: TGTGCCAGCAGCCCAGGGGTGACCCGGGAGCTGTTTTTT
clone size: -; D gene: -; CDR3 length: 16; J gene: TRBJ2-3; V gene: TRBV6-5; CDR3 protein: CASSYGAGQSTDTQYF; CDR3 DNA: TGTGCCAGCAGTTACGGGGCAGGACAGAGCACAGATACGCAGTATTTT
clone size: -; D gene: -; CDR3 length: 14; J gene: TRBJ2-7; V gene: TRBV28; CDR3 protein: CASSLGANAYEQYF; CDR3 DNA: TGTGCCAGCAGTTTAGGGGCTAACGCCTACGAGCAGTACTTC
clone size: -; D gene: TRBD1; CDR3 length: 13; J gene: TRBJ1-5; V gene: TRBV7-3; CDR3 protein: CASSGQGNQPQHF; CDR3 DNA: TGTGCCAGCAGCGGACAGGGCAATCAGCCCCAGCATTTT
clone size: -; D gene: -; CDR3 length: 13; J gene: TRBJ2-5; V gene: TRBV19; CDR3 protein: CASRDWEKETQYF; CDR3 DNA: TGTGCCAGCCGGGACTGGGAGAAAGAGACCCAGTACTTC
clone size: -; D gene: TRBD1; CDR3 length: 14; J gene: TRBJ1-1; V gene: TRBV11-2; CDR3 protein: CASSFDRGNTEAFF; CDR3 DNA: TGTGCCAGCAGCTTCGACAGGGGGAACACTGAAGCTTTCTTT
clone size: -; D gene: -; CDR3 length: 15; J gene: TRBJ2-7; V gene: TRBV6-6; CDR3 protein: CASSYSTGAGHEQYF; CDR3 DNA: TGTGCCAGCAGTTACTCAACGGGAGCTGGCCACGAGCAGTACTTC
clone size: -; D gene: -; CDR3 length: 13; J gene: TRBJ2-1; V gene: TRBV12-3/TRBV12-4; CDR3 protein: CASSPSRIDEQFF; CDR3 DNA: TGTGCCAGCAGCCCTTCCAGGATTGATGAGCAGTTCTTC
clone size: -; D gene: TRBD1; CDR3 length: 16; J gene: TRBJ1-1; V gene: TRBV19; CDR3 protein: CASSRGYRGMNTEAFF; CDR3 DNA: TGTGCCAGTTCACGGGGATACAGGGGGATGAACACTGAAGCTTTCTTT
clone size: -; D gene: TRBD2; CDR3 length: 19; J gene: TRBJ2-1; V gene: TRBV13; CDR3 protein: CASSIGLAGPGGSYNEQFF; CDR3 DNA: TGTGCCAGCAGCATCGGACTAGCGGGACCCGGCGGTTCCTACAATGAGCAGTTCTTC
clone size: -; D gene: -; CDR3 length: 15; J gene: TRBJ2-1; V gene: TRBV6-6; CDR3 protein: CASSEREGRRNEQFF; CDR3 DNA: TGTGCCAGCAGCGAGCGAGAGGGCCGAAGGAATGAGCAGTTCTTC
clone size: -; D gene: TRBD1; CDR3 length: 14; J gene: TRBJ1-2; V gene: TRBV3-1/TRBV3-2; CDR3 protein: CASSQDKGAQGYTF; CDR3 DNA: TGTGCCAGCAGCCAAGATAAGGGGGCGCAGGGCTACACCTTC
clone size: -; D gene: TRBD2; CDR3 length: 19; J gene: TRBJ2-7; V gene: TRBV6-6; CDR3 protein: CASRRCGLAGPENSYEQYF; CDR3 DNA: TGTGCCAGCAGACGATGTGGACTAGCGGGACCCGAAAACTCCTACGAGCAGTACTTC
clone size: -; D gene: TRBD2; CDR3 length: 14; J gene: TRBJ2-7; V gene: TRBV6-2/TRBV6-3; CDR3 protein: CASSRAGGRYEQYF; CDR3 DNA: TGTGCCAGCAGCCGGGCGGGAGGGCGGTACGAGCAGTACTTC
clone size: -; D gene: -; CDR3 length: 14; J gene: TRBJ2-5; V gene: TRBV19; CDR3 protein: CASSPLTSYETQYF; CDR3 DNA: TGTGCCAGTAGTCCGCTCACTAGTTACGAGACCCAGTACTTC
clone size: -; D gene: -; CDR3 length: 12; J gene: TRBJ2-7; V gene: TRBV3-1/TRBV3-2; CDR3 protein: CASSYGSYEQYF; CDR3 DNA: TGTGCCAGCAGCTACGGGTCCTACGAGCAGTACTTC
clone size: -; D gene: -; CDR3 length: 14; J gene: TRBJ2-1; V gene: TRBV13; CDR3 protein: CASSLSALINEQFF; CDR3 DNA: TGTGCCAGCAGCTTAAGCGCCTTGATCAATGAGCAGTTCTTC
clone size: once; D gene: -; CDR3 length: 11; J gene: TRBJ2-2; V gene: TRBV19; CDR3 protein: CASSPAGELFF; CDR3 DNA: TGTGCCAGTAGTCCCGCCGGGGAGCTGTTTTTT
clone size: -; D gene: -; CDR3 length: 15; J gene: TRBJ2-1; V gene: TRBV18; CDR3 protein: CASSPTGATYNEQFF; CDR3 DNA: TGTGCCAGCTCACCAACGGGAGCCACCTACAATGAGCAGTTCTTC
clone size: -; D gene: TRBD1; CDR3 length: 15; J gene: TRBJ1-6; V gene: TRBV11-2; CDR3 protein: CASSLTGFLNSPLHF; CDR3 DNA: TGTGCCAGCAGCTTGACAGGGTTCTTGAATTCACCCCTCCACTTT
clone size: -; D gene: TRBD2; CDR3 length: 17; J gene: TRBJ2-7; V gene: TRBV18; CDR3 protein: CASSQARALAGGHEQYF; CDR3 DNA: TGTGCCAGCTCACAGGCCAGGGCACTAGCGGGAGGGCACGAGCAGTACTTC
clone size: -; D gene: TRBD2; CDR3 length: 15; J gene: TRBJ2-5; V gene: TRBV11-2; CDR3 protein: CASSYLAGVGETQYF; CDR3 DNA: TGTGCCAGCAGTTACCTAGCGGGAGTAGGGGAGACCCAGTACTTC
clone size: -; D gene: -; CDR3 length: 13; J gene: TRBJ2-5; V gene: TRBV27; CDR3 protein: CASRDPGVKTQYF; CDR3 DNA: TGTGCCAGCAGAGATCCAGGGGTAAAGACCCAGTACTTC
clone size: -; D gene: TRBD2; CDR3 length: 15; J gene: TRBJ2-1; V gene: TRBV6-5; CDR3 protein: CASSRRGRSYNEQFF; CDR3 DNA: TGTGCCAGCAGTCGCCGCGGGAGGTCCTACAATGAGCAGTTCTTC